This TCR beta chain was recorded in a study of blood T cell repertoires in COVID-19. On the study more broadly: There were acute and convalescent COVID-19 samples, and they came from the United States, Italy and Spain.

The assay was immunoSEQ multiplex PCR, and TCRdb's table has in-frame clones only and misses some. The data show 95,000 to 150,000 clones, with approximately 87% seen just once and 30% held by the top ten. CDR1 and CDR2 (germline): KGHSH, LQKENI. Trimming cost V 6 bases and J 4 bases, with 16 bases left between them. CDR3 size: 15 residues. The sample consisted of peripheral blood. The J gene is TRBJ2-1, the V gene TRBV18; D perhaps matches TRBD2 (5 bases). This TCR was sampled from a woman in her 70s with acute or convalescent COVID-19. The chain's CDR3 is CASSHKASRYNEQFF. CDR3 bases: TGTGCCAGCTCTCATAAGGCTAGCCGGTACAATGAGCAGTTCTTC.